This T cell receptor (beta chain) came from a study of blood T cell repertoires in COVID-19. Study-wide context: Italy, Spain and the United States were the sources of the convalescent and acute COVID-19 samples. Sample material is recorded as cDNA or gDNA derived from T cells, B-cell-depleted T cells, or PBMCs.

Germline CDR1 LGHDT, CDR2 YNNKEL (reference sequence). V shed 4 bases and J 7 bases; nucleotides not matched to a gene: 7. This CDR3 region has 14 residues. The authors' processing: Quantification of nucleated cells was approximated via reference gene primer amplification. Some clones are missing from TCRdb's copy, which holds only in-frame ones; the method was immunoSEQ multiplex PCR. V, J and clone size derive from that table, while D and trimming were established from the DNA sequence. Found here are 60,000 or so clones, roughly 93% of them singletons; the top ten hold around 1.5%. The source is a human donor in a cohort sampled during active COVID-19. Sequencing input: peripheral blood. The chain links TRBV3-1 (or the pseudogene TRBV3-2) to TRBJ1-5, with 7 bases fitting TRBD1. CDR3 DNA: TGTGCCAGCAGCCGCAGGGGGAAGGACCAGCCCCAGCATTTT. Translation: CASSRRGKDQPQHF.